One and the same sample provided the 19 T cell receptor beta chains below, sequenced in a study of beta chain features in type 1 diabetes. Study findings and constraints: When Type 1 diabetes patients were examined, their TCRB CDR3s proved moderately but significantly shorter in all four CD4+ subsets.

No antigens are known for them. Expressed TCRB transcripts got sequenced, as all isolated RNA was reverse transcribed. Data came from immunoSEQ multiplex PCR; TCRdb stores just in-frame clones and leaves some out. The sample contains roughly 150,000 clones, 7.8% of which appear only once. The specimen sequenced was central memory CD4+ T cells from blood. The receptor source for this set is a woman between 40 and 50 years old with type 1 diabetes.

This clone was counted only a few times. This chain uses TRBV10-3 with TRBJ2-5; D remains ambiguous. CDR1 ENHRY and CDR2 SYGVKD come from the germline V gene. Trimming removed 0 bases at V and 5 bases at J, with 7 bases between. The CDR3 covers 13 residues. The CDR3 nucleotides are TGTGCCATCAGTGAGTCGACTCGGGAGACCCAGTACTTC. The encoded protein is CAISESTRETQYF.

The rearrangement links TRBV30 to TRBJ1-2; maybe TRBD1 (5 bases). V gave up 3 bases and J gave up 4 bases, with 21 bases separating them. Germline V gene lookup returns CDR1 GTSNPN and CDR2 SVGIG (reference sequence). The CDR3 length is 16 residues. The CDR3 sequence is CAWRKTDSPSGYGYTF. As DNA, the CDR3 is TGTGCCTGGAGAAAAACAGACAGCCCGTCGGGCTATGGCTACACCTTC.

A few counts support this clone. The rearrangement joins TRBV30 to TRBJ2-5; no clear D gene. The CDR3 covers 11 residues. The ends were cut back, 3 bases at V and 2 bases at J, with 4 bases in the middle. Germline V gene sequence: CDR1 GTSNPN, CDR2 SVGIG (reference sequence). The CDR3 is CAWSGQETQYF. The DNA of the CDR3 is TGTGCCTGGAGCGGTCAAGAGACCCAGTACTTC.

This clone was seen a few times. The chain has TRBV9 and TRBJ1-1, with D possibly matching TRBD1 (5 bases). This CDR3 region has 14 residues. Trimming cost V 4 bases and J 4 bases, with 14 bases left between them. CDR1 is SGDLS, CDR2 YYNGEE, per germline. CDR3 residues: CASSSRGESTEAFF. CDR3 bases: TGTGCCAGCAGCTCCCGGGGGGAGAGCACTGAAGCTTTCTTT.

This clone was counted only a few times. The chain carries TRBV5-1 and TRBJ2-3, with D possibly TRBD2 on 6 matching bases. From germline, CDR1 is SGHRS and CDR2 YFSETQ. V was shortened by 3 bases and J by 2 bases, with 13 bases between the two germline ends. This CDR3 contains 15 residues. The CDR3: CASSWLGGDTDTQYF. DNA for the CDR3: TGCGCCAGCAGCTGGTTAGGAGGGGACACAGATACGCAGTATTTT.

The sample holds a few counts of this clone. The rearrangement links TRBV19 to TRBJ2-1, with TRBD2 identical over 10 bases. This CDR3 region has 13 residues. Trimming cost V 7 bases and J 9 bases; bases outside gene matches: 6. Germline V gene lookup returns CDR1 LNHDA and CDR2 SQIVND (reference sequence). The CDR3 DNA reads TGTGCCAGTACCGGGACTAGCGCGGGTGAGCAGTTCTTC. Translation gives CASTGTSAGEQFF. Variable domain in full (rest from reference TRBV19 and TRBJ2-1): DGGITQSPKYLFRKEGQNVTLSCEQNLNHDAMYWYRQDPGQGLRLIYYSQIVNDFQKGDIAEGYSVSREKKESFPLTVTSAQKNPTAFYLCASTGTSAGEQFFGPGTRLTVL.

A few counts support this clone. The chain links TRBV30 to TRBJ2-2; TRBD2 aligns across 9 bases. The CDR3 is 16 residues long. In germline, CDR1 is GTSNPN, CDR2 SVGIG (reference sequence). V trimming: 1 base; J trimming: 7 bases; junction bases outside the gene matches: 10. The CDR3 bases are TGTGCCTGGAGTGCGGGGCTAGCGGGATTTGTCGGGGAGCTGTTTTTT. It is translated as CAWSAGLAGFVGELFF.

V usage is TRBV6-6 and J usage is TRBJ1-2, with D possibly being TRBD1 (5 bases). The germline V gene has CDR1 MNHNY and CDR2 SVGAGI (reference sequence). CDR3 length: 15 residues. V lost 7 bases to trimming and J lost 2 bases, with 17 bases between them. DNA of the CDR3: TGTGCCAGCACCTCCGGGGCAGGGAGGAACTATGGCTACACCTTC. Residues: CASTSGAGRNYGYTF.

The chain recombines TRBV5-6 with TRBJ2-2; D ambiguous. From germline, CDR1 is SGHDT and CDR2 YYEEEE. CDR3 length equals 14 residues. Trimming took off 2 bases at V and 5 bases at J, with 10 bases between the two ends. For the CDR3, the DNA is TGTGCCAGCAGCTTAACAGATATAACCGGGGAGCTGTTTTTT. Translation: CASSLTDITGELFF.

A few counts support this clone. This chain connects TRBV7-3 to TRBJ2-2; 7 bases map to TRBD2. Germline V gives CDR1 SGHTA, CDR2 FQGTGA. The CDR3 runs 16 residues. V trimming: 4 bases; J trimming: 6 bases; junction bases outside the gene matches: 11. CDR3 amino acids: CASSSPRGRNPGELFF. The CDR3 nucleotides are TGTGCCAGCAGCTCCCCCCGCGGGAGAAACCCCGGGGAGCTGTTTTTT.

This clone was found a few times. The chain has TRBV28 and TRBJ2-5, with D possibly TRBD1 on 6 matching bases. With 2 bases removed from V and 5 bases from J, the gap between germline ends came to 12 bases. This CDR3 is 14 amino acids long. Germline V gene lookup returns CDR1 MDHEN and CDR2 SYDVKM. CDR3 sequence: CASSLATGYETQYF. CDR3 DNA sequence: TGTGCCAGCAGTTTAGCTACAGGGTACGAGACCCAGTACTTC.

This clone occurred a few times. The V and J genes are TRBV30 and TRBJ1-2; 7 bases line up with TRBD1. Germline V lookup: CDR1 GTSNPN, CDR2 SVGIG (reference sequence). The CDR3 sequence is 12 residues long. With 4 bases clipped from V and 8 bases from J, the junction kept 7 bases outside the gene matches. For the CDR3, the DNA is TGTGCCTGGATGGTCCAGGGGGGAGGCTACACCTTC. Encoded protein: CAWMVQGGGYTF. Full variable domain (rest looked up from reference TRBV30 and TRBJ1-2): SQTIHQWPATLVQPVGSPLSLECTVEGTSNPNLYWYRQAAGRGLQLLFYSVGIGQISSEVPQNLSASRPQDRQFILSSKKLLLSDSGFYLCAWMVQGGGYTFGSGTRLTVV.

The genes are TRBV5-1 and TRBJ2-7; TRBD1 matches at 9 bases. After removal of 6 bases from V and 5 bases from J, the junction contained 15 bases not matched to a gene. CDR1 is SGHRS and CDR2 is YFSETQ in the germline V gene. The CDR3 covers 16 residues. CDR3 in amino acids: CASTRQPGQGFDEQYF. DNA for the CDR3: TGCGCCAGCACCCGGCAACCGGGACAGGGTTTCGACGAGCAGTACTTC.

This sequence joins TRBV11-3 and TRBJ2-2; D may be TRBD2 (6 bases). V gave up 5 bases and J gave up 0 bases, with 10 bases separating them. Per the germline V gene, CDR1 is SGHNT and CDR2 is YENEEA. The CDR3 has 15 amino acids. The CDR3 bases are TGTGCCAGCAGCCGGGGGTCTACGAACACCGGGGAGCTGTTTTTT. It codes for CASSRGSTNTGELFF.

Only a few counts were recorded for this clone. The rearrangement links TRBV7-2 to TRBJ2-1; D may be TRBD1 (6 bases). V lost 3 bases to trimming and J lost 5 bases, with 11 bases between them. CDR1 is SGHTA and CDR2 is FQGNSA in the germline V gene. The CDR3 sequence is 14 residues long. The CDR3: CASSFTGPNNEQFF. CDR3 DNA: TGTGCCAGCAGCTTCACAGGGCCCAACAATGAGCAGTTCTTC.

This chain uses TRBV7-9 with TRBJ1-2; the D is unclear. Germline V lookup: CDR1 SEHNR, CDR2 FQNEAQ (reference sequence). CDR3 length equals 16 residues. V lost 2 bases and J lost 0, with 13 bases in between. CDR3 in amino acids: CASSLLIGTTNYGYTF. CDR3 in DNA: TGTGCCAGCAGCTTATTGATCGGAACTACTAACTATGGCTACACCTTC.

Details on this clone: Other DNA sequences of this sample code for an identical CDR3. J is TRBJ1-2 and V is TRBV18; unclear D gene. The V and J ends lost 0 bases and 4 bases respectively, with 6 bases between them. Germline CDR1 KGHSH, CDR2 LQKENI. This CDR3 is 13 amino acids long. The CDR3 nucleotides are TGTGCCAGCTCACCACCGTCAGTCTATGGCTACACCTTC. It translates to CASSPPSVYGYTF.

J is TRBJ2-5 and V is TRBV5-1, with D perhaps TRBD1 (6 bases). Germline CDR1 SGHRS, CDR2 YFSETQ. The CDR3 runs 14 residues. The V end lost 4 bases, the J end lost 5 bases, and 15 bases lay between the germline ends. CDR3 protein: CASSRTVSGETQYF. CDR3 nucleotide sequence: TGCGCCAGCAGCCGGACAGTTTCTGGCGAGACCCAGTACTTC.

The chain couples TRBV18 to TRBJ2-1, with D unresolved. The V and J ends lost 5 bases and 7 bases respectively, with 21 bases between them. Per germline, CDR1 KGHSH and CDR2 LQKENI. The CDR3 totals 16 residues. The CDR3 region has the DNA TGTGCCAGCTCATCCGAGAGTGCGGAGCCTCGGAATGAGCAGTTCTTC. The encoded protein is CASSSESAEPRNEQFF.